The following is a T cell receptor beta chain sequence with its context. Its antigen is not yet known. Base quality data are lacking; no much larger clone is found one base away. This entry belongs to a study of blood T cell repertoires in COVID-19 (TCRdb year 2020). Regarding the study in general: Samples covering the acute and convalescent phases of COVID-19 were provided by collaborators in the United States, Italy and Spain. The material from the prospective study consisted of cDNA or gDNA derived from T cells, B-cell-depleted T cells, or PBMCs. The dataset comprised deeply sampled blood TCRbeta repertoires from subjects exposed to, actively infected with, or recovered from COVID-19. The repertoires were released in a freely available public database meant as a resource for research on the immune response to SARS-CoV-2. The samples were drawn from the first 160 participants of the ongoing ImmuneRACE study and from 1,254 subjects provided by 6 global collaborators. The sample metadata nearly always contained a de-identified subject ID, COVID-19 status, age in years and sex. Where HLA class I and class II types were available, the types were taken from metadata supplied by the sample provider, not from assay-based typing.

In the prospective study, participants were about 18 to 95 years old, resided in fewer than 25 geographic areas of the United States, and were enrolled through a virtual design. In the prospective study, cohorts were assigned on the basis of participant-reported clinical history obtained from a screening survey and a study questionnaire. For ImmuneRACE Cohort 3, a participant was defined as recovered based on two consecutive negative NP/OP PCR tests, clearance by a healthcare professional, or resolution of symptoms. Mobile phlebotomists in the prospective study collected whole blood, serum and a nasopharyngeal or oropharyngeal swab from every participant. Participants in the prospective study had the option to provide additional blood draws and questionnaires over a roughly two-month period. Prospective study blood samples were shipped either frozen or at room temperature before DNA extraction.

The CDR3 goes from the cysteine to the phenylalanine over 13 residues. The read is trimmed to its CDR3 DNA, 39 bases read in frame from base 1. The germline V gene (reference sequence) sets CDR1 to SGHNT and CDR2 to YYREEE. Between the V and J ends, shortened by 4 bases and 4 bases respectively, the junction contains 11 bases. The full study reports these points: The quantity of clinical and demographic metadata differed by source and by participant and was supplied without curation.

TCRbeta CDR3 regions were amplified from genomic DNA using the immunoSEQ Assay, a bias-controlled multiplex PCR. The study's processing was this. The number of nucleated cells in each sample was estimated by amplification of reference gene primers within the assay. To quantify the absolute abundance of each unique TCRbeta CDR3 rearrangement, sequence reads were collapsed and filtered. For each sample, productive Simpson clonality was calculated by taking the square root of Simpson's diversity index across productive rearrangements. The source is immuneACCESS, and TCRdb retained only in-frame sequences with V and J called. Part of the clones is not carried over; for the studies checked, unresolved V genes explain less than half of this, and the remainder is unexplained. V and J calls and clone size are given by that table; D and trimming were obtained from the DNA. This sample gives approximately 490,000 clones in total; 75% to 90% of them show up just once. The ten largest account for under 0.75% of the sample.

The chain links TRBV5-4 with TRBJ1-2, with TRBD1 tentatively as D gene (6 bases match). This TCR derives from a woman under 30 who had recovered from COVID-19. The sample comprised PBMCs or T cells enriched from blood (not recorded which). The DNA sequence reads TGTGCCAGCAGCCATACAGGGTTCTATGGCTACACCTTC. It encodes CASSHTGFYGYTF.